The T cell receptor (beta chain) under discussion was sequenced for a study of cytomegalovirus exposure and HLA in healthy donors. General study findings and limits: The authors listed 150 to 200 TCR beta chains as cytomegalovirus-associated. Reportedly, cytomegalovirus status was diagnosed with high sensitivity and specificity. In the 95 to 150 validation repertoires, 85% to 95% of cluster scores exceeded 0, per a later analysis.

CDR3 length: 16 residues. V was pared by 4 bases and J by 2 bases, with 15 bases between. Germline loops: CDR1 GTSNPN, CDR2 SVGIG (reference sequence). Measured with immunoSEQ multiplex PCR; TCRdb has only the in-frame clones, and not every one. The top ten clones hold under 2.5% of a sample with approximately 170,000 clones, around four fifths of them seen once. For this clone: The target antigen is unknown.

This sequence was found in a young man in good health and CMV-seropositive. The specimen sequenced was PBMCs. The chain has TRBV30 and TRBJ1-6; no definite D call. CDR3 loop: CAWTIPGSPYNSPLHF. CDR3 DNA: TGTGCCTGGACCATCCCAGGAAGTCCCTATAATTCACCCCTCCACTTT.